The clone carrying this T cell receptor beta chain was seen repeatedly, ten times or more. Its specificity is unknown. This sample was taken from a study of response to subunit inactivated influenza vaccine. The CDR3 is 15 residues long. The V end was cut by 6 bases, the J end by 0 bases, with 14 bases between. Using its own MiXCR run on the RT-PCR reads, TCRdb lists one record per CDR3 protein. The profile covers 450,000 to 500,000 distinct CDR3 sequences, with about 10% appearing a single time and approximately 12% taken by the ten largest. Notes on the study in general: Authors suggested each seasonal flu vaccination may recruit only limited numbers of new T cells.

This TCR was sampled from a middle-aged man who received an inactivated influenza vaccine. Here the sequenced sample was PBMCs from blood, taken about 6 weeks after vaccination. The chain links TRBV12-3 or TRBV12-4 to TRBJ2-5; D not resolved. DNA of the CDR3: TGTGCCAGCAGCGAGACTCGGGCGAACCAAGAGACCCAGTACTTC. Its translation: CASSETRANQETQYF.